Listed below are T cell receptor beta chains from one sample, sequenced in a study of T cell responses to AZD1222 COVID-19 vaccine. Sequencing was performed with immunoSEQ multiplex PCR; in TCRdb, only in-frame clones are kept and a portion is missing. The sample consists of about 170,000 clones, 80% to 95% of them appearing once. This specimen was peripheral blood, taken on day 0 of AZD1222 vaccination. The receptor set was obtained from an adult in good health. Each CDR3 is given with its conserved first and last residue. A D gene is named only where the DNA matches it firmly. Some rows have no size entry. The others give once, few or many, or a class for an expanded clone.

>14|TRBJ1-4|TRBV7-2|-|-
TGTGCCAGCAGCTTAGGGGGGGGTAATGAAAAACTGTTTTTT
CASSLGGGNEKLFF
>15|TRBJ2-2|TRBV24-1|-|-
TGTGCCACCAGTGATTCAGGGAGCCCTACCGGGGAGCTGTTTTTT
CATSDSGSPTGELFF
>13|TRBJ1-5|TRBV30|once|-
TGTGCCTGGAGTGTAACCTTCGAGGGGCACCAGCATTTT
CAWSVTFEGHQHF
>15|TRBJ2-1|TRBV6-5|-|-
TGTGCCAGCAGTACCAACCGGGACATCAACAATGAGCAGTTCTTC
CASSTNRDINNEQFF
>14|TRBJ2-6|TRBV4-1|-|-
TGCGCCAGCAGCCAGACTTCTGGGGCCAACGTCCTGACTTTC
CASSQTSGANVLTF
>15|TRBJ2-7|TRBV6-5|-|TRBD1
TGTGCCAGCAGTCCATTTGGACAGGGGCCCTACGAGCAGTACTTC
CASSPFGQGPYEQYF
>16|TRBJ1-5|TRBV19|-|-
TGTGCCAGTAGTATAGCTCGCCGGTATAGCAATCAGCCCCAGCATTTT
CASSIARRYSNQPQHF
>12|TRBJ2-7|TRBV6-1|once|-
TGTGCCAGCAGTAGATCCAGGGCCGAGCAGTACTTC
CASSRSRAEQYF
>15|TRBJ1-2|TRBV5-1|-|-
TGCGCCAGCAGCTTGTACGGCAACACTAACTATGGCTACACCTTC
CASSLYGNTNYGYTF
>15|TRBJ1-2|TRBV19|-|-
TGTGCCAGTAGTATACCGGGGACCGCTAACTATGGCTACACCTTC
CASSIPGTANYGYTF
>15|TRBJ2-1|TRBV14|-|TRBD2
TGTGCCAGCAGCCTCCCGGGACTAGCTGGGAATGAGCAGTTCTTC
CASSLPGLAGNEQFF
>13|TRBJ1-2|TRBV7-6|-|-
TGTGCCAGCAGCTTGGGACTTAACTATGGCTACACCTTC
CASSLGLNYGYTF
>17|TRBJ2-3|TRBV7-8|-|TRBD2
TGTGCCAGCAGCTTAGTTGCGGGAGCCTCTAGCACAGATACGCAGTATTTT
CASSLVAGASSTDTQYF
>15|TRBJ2-7|TRBV5-1|-|TRBD1
TGCGCCAGCAGCATAGGACAGGGGTCGGGTTACGAGCAGTACTTC
CASSIGQGSGYEQYF
>13|TRBJ2-2|TRBV20-1|-|-
TGCAGTGCTAGTCTGTTGGTCACCGGGGAGCTGTTTTTT
CSASLLVTGELFF
>14|TRBJ2-7|TRBV19|-|-
TGTGCCAGTAGTTTTCGGACGGTCTCCTACGAGCAGTACTTC
CASSFRTVSYEQYF
>15|TRBJ1-2|TRBV28|-|TRBD1
TGTGCCAGCAGTTTAATCGGGACAGCCCAGTATGGCTACACCTTC
CASSLIGTAQYGYTF
>11|TRBJ2-1|TRBV5-1|-|-
TGCGCCAGCAGCTCGGGGAGTGAGCAGTTCTTC
CASSSGSEQFF
>13|TRBJ1-2|TRBV11-2|-|-
TGTGCCAGCAGCTTAGATGTCCCTTCAGGCTACACCTTC
CASSLDVPSGYTF